One T cell receptor beta chain is described in this entry. The antigen is unknown. TCRdb re-called the reads through MiXCR, storing one row per CDR3 protein. The repertoire holds some 110,000 distinct CDR3 sequences, roughly 9.1% seen once, with approximately 33% in the top ten. This entry is derived from a study of T cell repertoires in cytomegalovirus infection. Study in general: In public TCR beta signatures, there were indications of both CMV infection and matching HLA type.

Study outcomes and limitations: HLA-C-restricted CMV-specific TCR beta clonotypes were dominant in the ex vivo response.

This CDR3 comprises 12 residues. Germline V lookup: CDR1 MNHEY, CDR2 SVGAGI. The germline V and J ends were trimmed by 5 bases and 7 bases, with 9 bases remaining between them. This TCR came from a human donor in good health (CMV status not recorded). Some clones in this sample may be carry-over from other donors' samples. The sequenced material came from PBMCs, sequenced either directly or after in vitro stimulation (not recorded which). V gene TRBV6-5 combines with J gene TRBJ2-1, with no clear D. CDR3 sequence reads: CASSTQRNEQFF. DNA for the CDR3: TGTGCCAGCAGTACACAGCGAAATGAGCAGTTCTTC.